The clone carrying this TCR beta chain was seen more than once but under ten times. Universal primer sites and UMIs were introduced during 5'RACE template-switching synthesis of TCR cDNA. TCRdb re-called the 5' RACE reads through MiXCR, storing one row per CDR3 protein. The sample consists of 50,000 to 75,000 distinct CDR3 sequences, approximately 6% of them appearing once. These data are taken from a study of T cells after yellow fever vaccination. Study results and caveats: The authors detected almost none of the vaccine-responding clonotypes in sorted memory subsets on day 0. Overall, a small share of clonotypes was seen in both CD4 and CD8 compartments. When the response was secondary, it was weaker but reached its peak faster, day 5 versus 15.

The CDR3 totals 15 residues. V lost 3 bases to trimming and J lost 1 base; unmatched junction nucleotides: 3. Per the germline V gene, CDR1 is SGDLS and CDR2 is YYNGEE. The gene calls are TRBV9 and TRBJ2-3, with 9 bases aligning to TRBD1. Sequenced material: PBMCs, either bulk or a sorted T-cell subset (CD4+, CD8+, memory, or dextramer-sorted; not recorded which), taken on the day of the yellow fever booster vaccination. The TCR originated in a man between 18 and 35 years old who received the YFV17D yellow fever vaccine. The CDR3: CASSAWTGGTDTQYF. In nucleotides, the CDR3 is TGTGCCAGCAGCGCTTGGACAGGGGGCACAGATACGCAGTATTTT. Full variable domain (remainder filled in from reference TRBV9 and TRBJ2-3): DSGVTQTPKHLITATGQRVTLRCSPRSGDLSVYWYQQSLDQGLQFLIQYYNGEERAKGNILERFSAQQFPDLHSELNLSSLELGDSALYFCASSAWTGGTDTQYFGPGTRLTVL.